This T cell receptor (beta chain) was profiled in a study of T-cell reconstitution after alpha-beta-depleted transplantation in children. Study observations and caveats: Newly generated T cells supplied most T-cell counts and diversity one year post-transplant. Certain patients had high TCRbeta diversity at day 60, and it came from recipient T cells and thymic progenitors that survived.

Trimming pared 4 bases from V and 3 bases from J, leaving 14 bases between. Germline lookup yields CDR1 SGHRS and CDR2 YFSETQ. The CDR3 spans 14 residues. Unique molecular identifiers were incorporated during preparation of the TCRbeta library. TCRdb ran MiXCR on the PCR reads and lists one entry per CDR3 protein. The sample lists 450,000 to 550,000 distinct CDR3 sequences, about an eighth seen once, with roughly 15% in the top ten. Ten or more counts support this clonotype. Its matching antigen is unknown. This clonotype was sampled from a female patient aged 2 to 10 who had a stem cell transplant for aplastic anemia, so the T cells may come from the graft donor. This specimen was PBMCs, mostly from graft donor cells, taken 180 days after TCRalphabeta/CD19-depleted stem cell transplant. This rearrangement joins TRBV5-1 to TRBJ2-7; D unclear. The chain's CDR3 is CASSVSGPHYEQYF. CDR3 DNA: TGCGCCAGCAGCGTTTCCGGGCCTCACTACGAGCAGTACTTC.